This is a list of T cell receptor beta chains from one sample in a study of blood T cell repertoires in COVID-19. Only in-frame clones appear in the TCRdb table, and some are missing; sequencing was by immunoSEQ multiplex PCR. The sample includes approximately 200,000 clones, approximately 90% of them seen just once. Sequencing used PBMCs or T cells enriched from blood (not recorded which). The receptor set was obtained from a woman aged 30 to 39 who had recovered from COVID-19. Each CDR3 is given with its conserved first and last residue. D genes are given only for firm matches.

>TRBJ2-7|TRBV11-2|TRBD1
CASSSEAGGSYEQYF
>TRBJ2-3|TRBV19|TRBD1
CASTTGAGTDTQYF
>TRBJ2-5|TRBV2|.
CASQRAETQYF
>TRBJ2-7|TRBV11-2|.
CASSSIAYEQYF
>TRBJ1-3|TRBV6-5|TRBD1
CASSTPDRGNTIYF
>TRBJ2-3|TRBV30|TRBD1
CAWSGWAGGPTDTQYF
>TRBJ2-1|TRBV7-3|.
CASSQDREGEQFF
>TRBJ1-2|TRBV5-6|TRBD1
CASSVDRLYGYTF
>TRBJ1-6|TRBV5-1|.
CASSLAPSSYNSPLHF
>TRBJ2-3|TRBV7-3|TRBD2
CASSLNSGGSRTDTQYF
>TRBJ1-1|TRBV5-8|.
CASSLGHWNTEAFF
>TRBJ1-1|TRBV11-3|TRBD1
CASSRTGADSEAFF
>TRBJ1-5|TRBV9|TRBD1
CASSADRGKNQPQHF
>TRBJ1-2|TRBV7-9|.
CASSLAVRTNYGYTF
>TRBJ1-1|TRBV5-8|TRBD1
CASSLGGQGTEAFF
>TRBJ2-5|TRBV6-2/TRBV6-3|.
CASSYSIRETQYF
>TRBJ1-4|TRBV7-2|.
CASAVGLNEKLFF
>TRBJ2-1|TRBV5-4|TRBD2
CASSSAGGPANNEQFF
>TRBJ2-7|TRBV5-4|.
CASSLGSSYEQYF
>TRBJ1-1|TRBV5-1|TRBD1
CASSVVEGAIEAFF
>TRBJ2-1|TRBV7-2|TRBD1
CASSSKPGQGYDEQFF
>TRBJ1-2|TRBV6-5|TRBD1
CASRGQPWPGYTF
>TRBJ1-4|TRBV2|.
CGSAGNGATNEKLFF
>TRBJ1-5|TRBV19|TRBD1
CASSSPGQGNQPQHF
>TRBJ2-7|TRBV7-6|TRBD2
CASSLREGSSYEQYF
>TRBJ1-4|TRBV6-5|.
CASSYEGATNEKLFF
>TRBJ2-7|TRBV18|TRBD1
CASKQTGGPYEQYF
>TRBJ1-1|TRBV11-1|TRBD1
CASRADRGAGWSEAFF
>TRBJ1-2|TRBV7-9|.
CASSLGGTYGYTF
>TRBJ2-7|TRBV7-2|TRBD1
CASSTQTGAKYEQYF
>TRBJ2-5|TRBV11-2|.
CASSGRYQETQYF
>TRBJ2-5|TRBV7-2|TRBD2
CASSLYWLAVGETQYF
>TRBJ1-1|TRBV6-5|TRBD1
CASSYRDRHTEAFF
>TRBJ2-7|TRBV27|.
CASKSMGPSGEQYF
>TRBJ1-1|TRBV7-2|TRBD1
CASSSGQGGMNTEAFF
>TRBJ1-6|TRBV19|TRBD1
CASSFPGTGVSPLHF
>TRBJ2-2|TRBV4-3|.
CASSPTGTGLRTGELFF
>TRBJ2-3|TRBV27|TRBD2
CASSLTRFPGTSGSSSTDTQYF
>TRBJ1-1|TRBV7-2|.
CASSEPVLNTEAFF
>TRBJ1-1|TRBV5-1|.
CASSGGRGSGTEAFF
>TRBJ1-4|TRBV7-9|.
CASSLAEGITEKLFF
>TRBJ1-5|TRBV30|.
CAWSRGSLSNQPQHF
>TRBJ1-6|TRBV5-1|TRBD1
CASRSGTGSGSPLHF
>TRBJ1-1|TRBV5-1|TRBD1
CASSLARGPDTEAFF